This TCR beta chain was recovered during a study of response to subunit inactivated influenza vaccine. TCRdb passed the RT-PCR reads through MiXCR, listing each CDR3 protein once. The sample comprises hundreds of thousands of distinct CDR3 sequences, roughly 18% of which are singletons, and approximately 11% rests with the top ten. As to this clonotype: Its antigen is currently unknown.

Overall study findings and caveats: It was suggested by the authors that few new T cells are recruited by each seasonal influenza vaccination.

The receptor was derived from a middle-aged man who received an inactivated influenza vaccine. The specimen comprised PBMCs from blood, sampled more than 4 days after vaccination.

CDR3 in DNA: TGTGCCAGCAGTCCTTGGGGGGCGGCAGATACGCAGTATTTT. This encodes CASSPWGAADTQYF. The chain couples TRBV6-1 to TRBJ2-3; D is possibly TRBD1 or TRBD2 (6 bases each). Trimming pared 5 bases from V and 4 bases from J, leaving 13 bases between. The CDR3 is 14 amino acids. Germline V gives CDR1 MNHNS, CDR2 SASEGT.